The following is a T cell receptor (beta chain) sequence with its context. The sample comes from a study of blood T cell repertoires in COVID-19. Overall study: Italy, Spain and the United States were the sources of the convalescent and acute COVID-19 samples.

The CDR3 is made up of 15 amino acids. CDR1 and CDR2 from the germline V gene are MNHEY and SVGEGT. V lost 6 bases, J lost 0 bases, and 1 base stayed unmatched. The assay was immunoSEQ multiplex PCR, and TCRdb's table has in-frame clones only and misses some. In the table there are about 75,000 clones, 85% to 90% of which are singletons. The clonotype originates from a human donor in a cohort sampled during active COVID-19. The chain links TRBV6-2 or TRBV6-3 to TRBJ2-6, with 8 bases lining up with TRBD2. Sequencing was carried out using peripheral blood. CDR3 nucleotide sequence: TGTGCCAGCAGCGGGGGGGACTCTGGGGCCAACGTCCTGACTTTC. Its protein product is CASSGGDSGANVLTF.